This T cell receptor (beta chain) stems from a study of cytomegalovirus exposure and HLA in healthy donors. The study's findings and limits: The listing of 150 to 200 TCR beta chains classed them as cytomegalovirus-associated. Under in vitro conditions, a few CMV-associated chains were confirmed as specific for CMV antigens.

On this clone: Its antigen remains unidentified.

The donors were part of the roughly 120-subject validation cohort, which stood apart from the roughly 700-subject first cohort. The germline V and J ends were trimmed by 6 bases and 3 bases, with 14 bases remaining between them. The CDR3 contains 14 residues. Germline V lookup: CDR1 MDHEN, CDR2 SYDVKM. Assay used: immunoSEQ multiplex PCR; TCRdb lists only in-frame clones, some missing. The sample records tens of thousands of clones, around 97% being singletons. The V call is TRBV28, the J call TRBJ1-1; D might be TRBD1 (6 bases). Sequenced sample: PBMCs. This TCR was recovered from a woman aged 18-29 years in good health and CMV-seropositive. The CDR3 sequence is CASSLTTGYTEAFF. CDR3 coding DNA: TGTGCCAGCAGCCTAACGACAGGCTACACTGAAGCTTTCTTT.